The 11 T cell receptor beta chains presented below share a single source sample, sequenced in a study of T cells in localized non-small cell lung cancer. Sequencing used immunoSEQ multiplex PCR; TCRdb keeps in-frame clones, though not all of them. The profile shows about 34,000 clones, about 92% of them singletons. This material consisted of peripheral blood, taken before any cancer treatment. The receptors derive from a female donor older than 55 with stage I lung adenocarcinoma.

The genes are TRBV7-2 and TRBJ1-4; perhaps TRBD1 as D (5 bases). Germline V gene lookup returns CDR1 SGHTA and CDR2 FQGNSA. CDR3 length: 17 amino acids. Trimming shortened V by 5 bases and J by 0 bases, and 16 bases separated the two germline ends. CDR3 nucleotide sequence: TGTGCCAGCAGCCTCTCATGGGGCAGTGCAACTAATGAAAAACTGTTTTTT. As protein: CASSLSWGSATNEKLFF.

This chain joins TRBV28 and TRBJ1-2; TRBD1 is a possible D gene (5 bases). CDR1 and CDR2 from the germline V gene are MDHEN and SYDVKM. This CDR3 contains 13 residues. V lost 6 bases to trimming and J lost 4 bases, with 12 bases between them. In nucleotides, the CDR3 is TGTGCCAGCAGCGCAGGGAAGGGCTATGGCTACACCTTC. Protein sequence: CASSAGKGYGYTF.

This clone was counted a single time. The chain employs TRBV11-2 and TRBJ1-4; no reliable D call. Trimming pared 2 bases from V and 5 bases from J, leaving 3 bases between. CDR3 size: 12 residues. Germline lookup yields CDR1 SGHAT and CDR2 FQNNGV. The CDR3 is CASSLRNEKLFF. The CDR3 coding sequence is TGTGCCAGCAGCTTAAGAAATGAAAAACTGTTTTTT.

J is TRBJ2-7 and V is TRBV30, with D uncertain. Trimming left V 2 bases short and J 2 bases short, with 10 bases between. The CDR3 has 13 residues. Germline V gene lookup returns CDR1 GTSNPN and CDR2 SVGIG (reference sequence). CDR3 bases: TGTGCCTGGAGTCCCAGTGGGACCTACGAGCAGTACTTC. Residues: CAWSPSGTYEQYF. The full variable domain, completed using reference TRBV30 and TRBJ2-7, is SQTIHQWPATLVQPVGSPLSLECTVEGTSNPNLYWYRQAAGRGLQLLFYSVGIGQISSEVPQNLSASRPQDRQFILSSKKLLLSDSGFYLCAWSPSGTYEQYFGPGTRLTVT.

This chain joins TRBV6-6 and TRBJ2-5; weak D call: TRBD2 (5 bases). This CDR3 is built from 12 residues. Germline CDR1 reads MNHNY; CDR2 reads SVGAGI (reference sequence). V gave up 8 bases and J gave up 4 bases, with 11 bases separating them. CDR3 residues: CASEPSGETQYF. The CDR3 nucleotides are TGTGCCAGCGAGCCGAGCGGAGAGACCCAGTACTTC.

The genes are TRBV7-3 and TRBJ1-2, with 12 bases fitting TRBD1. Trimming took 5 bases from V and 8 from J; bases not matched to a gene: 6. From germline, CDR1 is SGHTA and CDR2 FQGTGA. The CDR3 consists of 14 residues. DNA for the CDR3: TGTGCCAGCAGCCGGGACAGGGGGCTCGGCGGCTACACCTTC. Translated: CASSRDRGLGGYTF.

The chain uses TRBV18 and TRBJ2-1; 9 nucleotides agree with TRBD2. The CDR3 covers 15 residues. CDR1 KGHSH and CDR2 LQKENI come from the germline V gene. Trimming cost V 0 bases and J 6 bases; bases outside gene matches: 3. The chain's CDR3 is CASSPPAGGGNEQFF. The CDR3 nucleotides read TGTGCCAGCTCACCACCGGCGGGAGGGGGCAATGAGCAGTTCTTC.

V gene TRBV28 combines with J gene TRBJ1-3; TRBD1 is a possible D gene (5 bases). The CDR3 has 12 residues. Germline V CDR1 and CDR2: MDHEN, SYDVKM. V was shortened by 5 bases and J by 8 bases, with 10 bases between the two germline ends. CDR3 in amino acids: CASSLQGHTIYF. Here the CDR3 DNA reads TGTGCCAGCAGTCTCCAGGGACACACCATATATTTT.

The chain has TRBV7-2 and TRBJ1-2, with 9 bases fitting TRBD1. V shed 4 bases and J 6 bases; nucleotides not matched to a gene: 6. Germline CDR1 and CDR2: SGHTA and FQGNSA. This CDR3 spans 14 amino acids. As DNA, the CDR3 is TGTGCCAGCAGCTACGGGGGACAGGGCGATGGCTACACCTTC. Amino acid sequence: CASSYGGQGDGYTF.

CDR3 DNA: TGTGCCAGCAGCGCAGGGGAAGGCAAAAACATTCAGTACTTC. Translating gives CASSAGEGKNIQYF. This chain uses TRBV2 with TRBJ2-4, with a weak D call TRBD1 (6 bases). This CDR3 comprises 14 residues. V lost 6 bases and J lost 3, with 12 bases in between. Germline CDR1 and CDR2: SNHLY and FYNNEI.

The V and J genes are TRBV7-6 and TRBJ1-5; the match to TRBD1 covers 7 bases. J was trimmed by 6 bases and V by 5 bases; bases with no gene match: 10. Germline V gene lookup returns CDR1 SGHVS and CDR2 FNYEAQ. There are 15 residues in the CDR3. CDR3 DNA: TGTGCCAGCAGCCCGGGCCAGGGGGGAAGTCAGCCCCAGCATTTT. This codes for CASSPGQGGSQPQHF.